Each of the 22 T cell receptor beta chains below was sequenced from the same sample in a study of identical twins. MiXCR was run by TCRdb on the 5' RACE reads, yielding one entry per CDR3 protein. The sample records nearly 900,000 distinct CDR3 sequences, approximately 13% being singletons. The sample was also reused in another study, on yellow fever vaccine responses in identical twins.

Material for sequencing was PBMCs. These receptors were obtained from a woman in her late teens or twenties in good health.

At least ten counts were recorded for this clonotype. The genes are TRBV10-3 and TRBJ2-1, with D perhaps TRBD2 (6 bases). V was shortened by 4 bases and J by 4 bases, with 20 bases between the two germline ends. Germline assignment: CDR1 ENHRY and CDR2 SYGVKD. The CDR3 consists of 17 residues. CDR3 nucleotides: TGTGCCATCAGTGGGGGAGGACGGGGGACTCCATACAATGAGCAGTTCTTC. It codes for CAISGGGRGTPYNEQFF.

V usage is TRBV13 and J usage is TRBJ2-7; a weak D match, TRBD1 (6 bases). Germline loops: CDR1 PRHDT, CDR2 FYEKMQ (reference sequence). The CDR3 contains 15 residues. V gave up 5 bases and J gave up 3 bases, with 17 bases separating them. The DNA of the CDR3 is TGTGCCAGCAGCCTGACAGGAATGGTGGGCTACGAGCAGTACTTC. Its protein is CASSLTGMVGYEQYF.

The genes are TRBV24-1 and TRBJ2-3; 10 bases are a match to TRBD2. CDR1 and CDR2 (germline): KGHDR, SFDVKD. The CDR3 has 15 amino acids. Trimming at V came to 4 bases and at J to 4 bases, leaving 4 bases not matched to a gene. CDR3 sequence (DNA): TGTGCCACCAGTGACCCAAGCGGGGGGGCAGATACGCAGTATTTT. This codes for CATSDPSGGADTQYF.

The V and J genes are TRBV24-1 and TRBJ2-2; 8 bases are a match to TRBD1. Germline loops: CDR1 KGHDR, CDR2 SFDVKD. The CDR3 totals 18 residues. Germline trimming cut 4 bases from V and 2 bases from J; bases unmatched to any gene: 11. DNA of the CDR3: TGTGCCACCAGTGACGGGCAGGGGGCTGCGGCTAACACCGGGGAGCTGTTTTTT. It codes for CATSDGQGAAANTGELFF.

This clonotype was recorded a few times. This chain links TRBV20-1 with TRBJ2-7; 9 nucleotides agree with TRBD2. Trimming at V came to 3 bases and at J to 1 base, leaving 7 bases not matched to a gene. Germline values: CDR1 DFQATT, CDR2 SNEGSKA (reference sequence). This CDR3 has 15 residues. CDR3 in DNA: TGCAGTGCTAGGCTAGCGGGACAGCCATCCTACGAGCAGTACTTC. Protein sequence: CSARLAGQPSYEQYF.

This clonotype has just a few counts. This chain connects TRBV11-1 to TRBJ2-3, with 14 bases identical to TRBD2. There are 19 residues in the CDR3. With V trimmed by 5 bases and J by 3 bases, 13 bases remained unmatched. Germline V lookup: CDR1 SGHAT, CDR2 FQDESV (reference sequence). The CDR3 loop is CASSPTSGTSGGGTDTQYF. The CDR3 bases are TGTGCCAGCAGCCCCACCTCCGGGACTAGCGGGGGTGGGACAGATACGCAGTATTTT.

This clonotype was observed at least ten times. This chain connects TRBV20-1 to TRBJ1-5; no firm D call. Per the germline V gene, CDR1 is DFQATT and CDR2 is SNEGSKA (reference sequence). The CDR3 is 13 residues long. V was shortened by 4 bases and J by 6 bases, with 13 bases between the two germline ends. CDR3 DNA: TGCAGTGCTAAAAAAGGAATCGGTCAGCCCCAGCATTTT. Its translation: CSAKKGIGQPQHF.

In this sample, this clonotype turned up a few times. CDR3 loop: CASRSAGTGNYEQYF. CDR3 nucleotides: TGTGCCAGCAGGTCAGCCGGGACAGGGAACTACGAGCAGTACTTC. The chain joins TRBV6-1 to TRBJ2-7; 9 nucleotides align to TRBD1. The CDR3 loop spans 15 amino acids. The V and J ends lost 6 bases and 3 bases, in that order; junction bases with no gene match: 9. From germline, CDR1 is MNHNS and CDR2 SASEGT.

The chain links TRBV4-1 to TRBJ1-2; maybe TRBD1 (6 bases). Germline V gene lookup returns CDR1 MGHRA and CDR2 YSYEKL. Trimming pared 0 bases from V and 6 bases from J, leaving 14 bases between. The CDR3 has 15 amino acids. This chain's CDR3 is CASSQDRGHVDGYTF. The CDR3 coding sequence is TGCGCCAGCAGCCAAGATAGGGGACACGTCGATGGCTACACCTTC.

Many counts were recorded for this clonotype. CDR3 sequence (DNA): TGCAGTGCTCGTCAAACGGGACAGGGCCCTGAAGCTTTCTTT. Its protein is CSARQTGQGPEAFF. V gene TRBV20-1 combines with J gene TRBJ1-1, with 9 bases lining up with TRBD1. V shed 5 bases and J 6 bases; nucleotides not matched to a gene: 10. This CDR3 is 14 amino acids long. Germline lookup yields CDR1 DFQATT and CDR2 SNEGSKA (reference sequence).

CDR3 loop: CASSIRGASGRALQETQYF. The CDR3 coding sequence is TGTGCCAGCAGCATAAGAGGGGCTAGCGGGAGGGCACTCCAAGAGACCCAGTACTTC. V is TRBV11-2 and J is TRBJ2-5; 12 bases align to TRBD2. J lost 1 base, V lost 5 bases, and 14 bases had no gene match. CDR3 size: 19 residues. CDR1 is SGHAT, CDR2 FQNNGV, per germline. The whole variable domain, filled in from reference TRBV11-2 and TRBJ2-5, reads EAGVAQSPRYKIIEKRQSVAFWCNPISGHATLYWYQQILGQGPKLLIQFQNNGVVDDSQLPKDRFSAERLKGVDSTLKIQPAKLEDSAVYLCASSIRGASGRALQETQYFGPGTRLLVL.

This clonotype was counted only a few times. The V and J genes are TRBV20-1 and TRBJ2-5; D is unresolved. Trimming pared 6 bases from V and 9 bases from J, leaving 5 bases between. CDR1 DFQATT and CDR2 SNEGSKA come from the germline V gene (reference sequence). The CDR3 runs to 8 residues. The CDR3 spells CSATAQYF. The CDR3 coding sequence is TGCAGTGCAACAGCCCAGTACTTC.

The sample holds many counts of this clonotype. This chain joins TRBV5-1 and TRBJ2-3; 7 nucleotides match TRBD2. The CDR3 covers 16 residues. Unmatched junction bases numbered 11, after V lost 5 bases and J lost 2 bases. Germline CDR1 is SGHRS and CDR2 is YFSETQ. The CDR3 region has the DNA TGCGCCAGCAGTGAGGGCTTGCGGGAGATCACAGATACGCAGTATTTT. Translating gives CASSEGLREITDTQYF.

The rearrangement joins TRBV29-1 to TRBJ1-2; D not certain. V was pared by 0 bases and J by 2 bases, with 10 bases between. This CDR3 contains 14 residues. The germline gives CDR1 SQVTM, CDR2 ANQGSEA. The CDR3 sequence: CSVEDATKNYGYTF. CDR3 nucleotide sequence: TGCAGCGTTGAAGACGCTACAAAGAACTATGGCTACACCTTC.

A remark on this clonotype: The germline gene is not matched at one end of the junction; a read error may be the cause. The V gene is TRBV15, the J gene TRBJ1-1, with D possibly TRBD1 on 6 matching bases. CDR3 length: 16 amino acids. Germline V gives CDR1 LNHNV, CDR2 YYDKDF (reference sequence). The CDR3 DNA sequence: TGTGCCACCAGCCGAGAATACCGGGGGCTGAACACTGAAGCTTTCTTT. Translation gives CATSREYRGLNTEAFF.

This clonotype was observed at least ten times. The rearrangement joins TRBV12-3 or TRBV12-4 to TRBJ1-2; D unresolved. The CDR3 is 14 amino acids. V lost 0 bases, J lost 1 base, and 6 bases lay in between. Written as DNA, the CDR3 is TGTGCCAGCAGTTTAGCGCAGTTTAACTATGGCTACACCTTC. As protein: CASSLAQFNYGYTF.

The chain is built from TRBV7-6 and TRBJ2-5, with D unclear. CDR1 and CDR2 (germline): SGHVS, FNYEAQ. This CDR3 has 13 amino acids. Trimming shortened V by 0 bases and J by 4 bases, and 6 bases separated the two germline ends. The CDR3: CASSLARTETQYF. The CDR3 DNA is TGTGCCAGCAGCTTAGCTAGGACAGAGACCCAGTACTTC.

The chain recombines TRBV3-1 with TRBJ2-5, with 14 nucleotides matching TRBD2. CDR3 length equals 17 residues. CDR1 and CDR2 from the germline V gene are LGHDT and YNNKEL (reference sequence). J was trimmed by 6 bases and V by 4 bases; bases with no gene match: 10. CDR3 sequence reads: CASSRTSGGQGGKTQYF. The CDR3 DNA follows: TGTGCCAGCAGCCGGACTAGCGGGGGGCAGGGGGGGAAGACCCAGTACTTC.

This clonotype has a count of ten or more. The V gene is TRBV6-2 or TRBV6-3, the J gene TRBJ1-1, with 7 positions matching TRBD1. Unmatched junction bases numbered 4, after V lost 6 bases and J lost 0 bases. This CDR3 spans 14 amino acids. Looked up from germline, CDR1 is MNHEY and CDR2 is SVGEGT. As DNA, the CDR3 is TGTGCCAGCAGACGGGACAGCTTGAACACTGAAGCTTTCTTT. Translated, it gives CASRRDSLNTEAFF.

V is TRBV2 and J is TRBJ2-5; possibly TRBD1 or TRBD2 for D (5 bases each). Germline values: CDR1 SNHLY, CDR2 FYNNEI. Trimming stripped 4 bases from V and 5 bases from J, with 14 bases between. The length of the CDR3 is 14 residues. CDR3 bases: TGTGCCAGCAGTGCCGGGGCCCACGGGGAGACCCAGTACTTC. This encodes CASSAGAHGETQYF.

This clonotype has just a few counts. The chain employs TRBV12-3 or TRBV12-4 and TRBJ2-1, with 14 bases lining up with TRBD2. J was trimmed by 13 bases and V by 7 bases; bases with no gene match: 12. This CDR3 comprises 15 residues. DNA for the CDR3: TGTGCCAGCACCCGACTAGCGGGAGGGCCGGAGAGACAGTTCTTC. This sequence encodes CASTRLAGGPERQFF.

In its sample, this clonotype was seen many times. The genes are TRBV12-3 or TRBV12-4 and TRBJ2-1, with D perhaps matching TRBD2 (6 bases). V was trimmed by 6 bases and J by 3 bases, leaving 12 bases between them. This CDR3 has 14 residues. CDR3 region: CASSPSSVYNEQFF. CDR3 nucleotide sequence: TGTGCCAGCAGCCCGTCTAGCGTCTACAATGAGCAGTTCTTC.